The clone carrying this T cell receptor (beta chain) was seen at least ten times. This sample was taken from a study of T cells in Graves' hyperthyroidism and ophthalmopathy. The overall study: Staff took peripheral blood when the initial diagnosis was made, before any treatment began.

RNA transcripts provided the source from which TCR beta CDR3 regions were amplified. The TCR CDR3 first-round RT-PCR relied on the HTBI primer set. Each CDR3 protein is one row after TCRdb ran MiXCR on the multiplex PCR reads. The data contain about 400,000 distinct CDR3 sequences, about a sixth of them singletons. Investigators excluded patients with uncontrolled infection, other autoimmune disease, pregnancy or lactation. Trimming removed 4 bases from V and 9 bases from J; junction bases left unmatched: 8. The CDR3 is made up of 14 amino acids. Germline V lookup: CDR1 LGHNT, CDR2 FRNRAP. Input material: blood. This chain connects TRBV12-5 to TRBJ2-1; the match to TRBD2 covers 8 bases. The clonotype was recovered from a woman under 30 with Graves' hyperthyroidism. The CDR3 sequence: CASGWPSGRIEQFF. In DNA form, the CDR3 reads TGTGCTAGTGGTTGGCCAAGCGGGAGAATTGAGCAGTTCTTC. The full variable domain, completed using reference TRBV12-5 and TRBJ2-1, is DARVTQTPRHKVTEMGQEVTMRCQPILGHNTVFWYRQTMMQGLELLAYFRNRAPLDDSGMPKDRFSAEMPDATLATLKIQPSEPRDSAVYFCASGWPSGRIEQFFGPGTRLTVL.